Listed here is a single T cell receptor (beta chain). This specimen comes from a study of T cell responses to AZD1222 COVID-19 vaccine. Profiling relied on immunoSEQ multiplex PCR, and the TCRdb table lists in-frame clones only, not all of them. The data show 150,000 or so clones, with around 90% seen just once and approximately 1.5% held by the top ten. The CDR3 loop spans 15 amino acids. Trimming at V came to 5 bases and at J to 7 bases, leaving 13 bases not matched to a gene. Looked up from germline, CDR1 is SEHNR and CDR2 is FQNEAQ (reference sequence). The sequencing here drew on peripheral blood, taken on day 0 of AZD1222 vaccination. This receptor was identified in an adult in good health. The V call is TRBV7-9, the J call TRBJ1-1, with 7 bases lining up with TRBD1. This chain's CDR3 is CASSPNSGGTGEAFF. In DNA form, the CDR3 reads TGTGCCAGCAGCCCCAATTCAGGGGGAACAGGTGAAGCTTTCTTT.